Described below is a single T cell receptor beta chain sequence and its context. This clonotype was counted at least ten times. Its antigen is still unknown. Base-call qualities are not available, and no considerably larger clone is one nucleotide away. The donors were patients who had localized lung adenocarcinoma, which is a subtype of non-small cell lung cancer. Samples were obtained from the centers of localized lung adenocarcinomas. For TCR repertoire analysis, CD8+ T cells from tumor tissue were profiled separately from CD4+ T cells. The CDR3 runs 15 amino acids, cysteine and phenylalanine included. CDR3 DNA is the only sequence kept; it has 45 bases, read in frame from the first base. CDR1 and CDR2 are drawn from the germline V gene: MNHNS, SASEGT. Receptor libraries were prepared by PCR. TCRdb records HiSeq X Ten as the sequencer. TCRdb itself trimmed the public reads at Q25 with fastp, ran MiXCR and retained productive beta chains. Identical CDR3 protein sequences are pooled into one entry, listed with their most common genes and DNA. This sample lists about 20,000 distinct CDR3 sequences; about 53% were detected once. The ten largest clones capture under 30% of the sample.

This sample stems from a study of CD4 and CD8 cells across lung adenocarcinoma regions (dated 2018 in TCRdb). With respect to the entire study: The study examined intratumor heterogeneity of the T cell receptor repertoire by comparing tumor centers with tumor margins.

The sequence links TRBV6-1 to TRBJ2-1, with no confident D gene call. The J call may be in error: the DNA end matches TRBJ2-5 better. The clonotype comes from a female donor with lung adenocarcinoma. The CD4 and CD8 labels of this study may be unreliable. Source material: CD8+ T cells from the center of a lung tumor. The cell subset or site label, read with the paper, signifies: tumor center region. The DNA is TGTGCCAGTGGAGTGGGCCTAGAGGCGCGAGAGACCCAGTACTTC. It codes for CASGVGLEARETQYF.